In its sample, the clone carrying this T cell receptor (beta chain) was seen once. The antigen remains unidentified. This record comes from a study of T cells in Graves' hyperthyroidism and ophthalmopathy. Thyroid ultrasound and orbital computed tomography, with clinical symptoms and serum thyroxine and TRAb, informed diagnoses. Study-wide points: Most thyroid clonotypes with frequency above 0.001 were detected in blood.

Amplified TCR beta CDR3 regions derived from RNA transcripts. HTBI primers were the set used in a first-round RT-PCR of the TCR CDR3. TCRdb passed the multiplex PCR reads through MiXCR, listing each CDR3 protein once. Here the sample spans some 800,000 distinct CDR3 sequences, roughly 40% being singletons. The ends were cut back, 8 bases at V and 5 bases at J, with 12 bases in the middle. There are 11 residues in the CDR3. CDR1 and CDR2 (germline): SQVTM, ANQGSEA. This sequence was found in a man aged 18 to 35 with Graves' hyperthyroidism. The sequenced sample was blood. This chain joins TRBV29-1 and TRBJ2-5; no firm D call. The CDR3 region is CSQRLGETQYF. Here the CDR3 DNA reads TGCAGCCAACGTCTCGGTGAGACCCAGTACTTC.